The rows below give T cell receptor beta chains drawn from one sample of a study of blood T cells in healthy people across ages. TCRdb called the 5' RACE reads again in MiXCR, with one record for every CDR3 protein. The sample has about 1.5 million distinct CDR3 sequences, roughly two fifths seen once. The sample consisted of blood. The receptor set was obtained from a woman under 30 in good health. Each CDR3 is given with its conserved first and last residue. Fields, in order: J gene, D gene, clone size, V gene, CDR3 DNA, CDR3 protein. A D gene is named only where the DNA matches it firmly. Where a row states a size, it is once, few, many or the class of an expanded clone; other rows omit it.

j_gene: TRBJ2-7
d_gene: -
abundance: -
v_gene: TRBV6-5
CDR3nt: TGTGCCAGCAGTTACCGCGGGACACCCAACAATGAGCAGTACTTC
CDR3aa: CASSYRGTPNNEQYF

j_gene: TRBJ2-2
d_gene: -
abundance: few
v_gene: TRBV20-1
CDR3nt: TGCAGTGCTAGGACTATTTACACCGGGGAGCTGTTTTTT
CDR3aa: CSARTIYTGELFF

j_gene: TRBJ2-5
d_gene: TRBD2
abundance: -
v_gene: TRBV29-1
CDR3nt: TGCAGCGTTGTTTCGGGAGGGGAGACCCAGTACTTC
CDR3aa: CSVVSGGETQYF

j_gene: TRBJ2-1
d_gene: TRBD2
abundance: -
v_gene: TRBV7-2
CDR3nt: TGTGCCAGCAGGAGCAGCGGGAGAGAGCAGTTCTTC
CDR3aa: CASRSSGREQFF

j_gene: TRBJ1-2
d_gene: -
abundance: -
v_gene: TRBV14
CDR3nt: TGTGCCAGCAGCCAAGATCTGGTCAGGGGCGATGGCTACACCTTC
CDR3aa: CASSQDLVRGDGYTF

j_gene: TRBJ2-7
d_gene: TRBD1
abundance: -
v_gene: TRBV27
CDR3nt: TGTGCCAGCGCCACCGGGACAGGGACCTACGAGCAGTACTTC
CDR3aa: CASATGTGTYEQYF

j_gene: TRBJ2-3
d_gene: -
abundance: -
v_gene: TRBV29-1
CDR3nt: TGCAGCGTTGTGACAAGAGCGACAGATACGCAGTATTTT
CDR3aa: CSVVTRATDTQYF

j_gene: TRBJ2-7
d_gene: TRBD2
abundance: few
v_gene: TRBV7-2
CDR3nt: TGTGCCAGCAGCCTATACGGGACTAGCGGATACTACGAGCAGTACTTC
CDR3aa: CASSLYGTSGYYEQYF

j_gene: TRBJ1-5
d_gene: TRBD1
abundance: -
v_gene: TRBV6-2/TRBV6-3
CDR3nt: TGTGCCAGCAGTTACGTCGGGACAGGGAATCAGCCCCAGCATTTT
CDR3aa: CASSYVGTGNQPQHF

j_gene: TRBJ2-3
d_gene: -
abundance: -
v_gene: TRBV11-3
CDR3nt: TGTGCCAGCAGCAAGAAGGGAGATACGCAGTATTTT
CDR3aa: CASSKKGDTQYF

j_gene: TRBJ2-3
d_gene: -
abundance: many
v_gene: TRBV4-1
CDR3nt: TGCGCCAGCAGCCAAGAAAATCGCCCCGATACGCAGTATTTT
CDR3aa: CASSQENRPDTQYF

j_gene: TRBJ2-1
d_gene: -
abundance: few
v_gene: TRBV7-9
CDR3nt: TGTGCCAGCAGCTTAGGCTTTGTATCCTACAATGAGCAGTTCTTC
CDR3aa: CASSLGFVSYNEQFF

j_gene: TRBJ2-1
d_gene: TRBD2
abundance: few
v_gene: TRBV7-2
CDR3nt: TGTGCCAGCAGCTTCAGGTATAGCGGGAGCTCCTACAATGAGCAGTTCTTC
CDR3aa: CASSFRYSGSSYNEQFF

j_gene: TRBJ2-5
d_gene: TRBD1
abundance: many
v_gene: TRBV6-6
CDR3nt: TGTGCCAGCAGTCCCGGACAGGGCCTGGAGACCCAGTACTTC
CDR3aa: CASSPGQGLETQYF

j_gene: TRBJ1-1
d_gene: -
abundance: -
v_gene: TRBV20-1
CDR3nt: TGCAGTGCTAGAGATTGGGATCCCTACACTGAAGCTTTCTTT
CDR3aa: CSARDWDPYTEAFF

j_gene: TRBJ2-1
d_gene: -
abundance: -
v_gene: TRBV6-2/TRBV6-3
CDR3nt: TGTGCCAGCAGTTACGCGATTAGCGCAGAGCAGTTCTTC
CDR3aa: CASSYAISAEQFF

j_gene: TRBJ1-6
d_gene: -
abundance: -
v_gene: TRBV12-3/TRBV12-4
CDR3nt: TGTGCCAGCAGTTTCTCCGACCCCTATAATTCACCCCTCCACTTT
CDR3aa: CASSFSDPYNSPLHF

j_gene: TRBJ1-4
d_gene: -
abundance: -
v_gene: TRBV6-2/TRBV6-3
CDR3nt: TGTGCCAGCCCTTGGGCGGGGGATGAAAAACTGTTTTTT
CDR3aa: CASPWAGDEKLFF

j_gene: TRBJ2-7
d_gene: TRBD2
abundance: -
v_gene: TRBV6-5
CDR3nt: TGTGCCAGCGCAGAACGGGGGGGTATCTACGAGCAGTACTTC
CDR3aa: CASAERGGIYEQYF

j_gene: TRBJ2-7
d_gene: TRBD1
abundance: -
v_gene: TRBV13
CDR3nt: TGTGCCAGCAGCTGGGGACAGTCCGTCTACGAGCAGTACTTC
CDR3aa: CASSWGQSVYEQYF

j_gene: TRBJ2-1
d_gene: -
abundance: -
v_gene: TRBV13
CDR3nt: TGTGCCAGCAAACCAGCGAACAATGAGCAGTTCTTC
CDR3aa: CASKPANNEQFF

j_gene: TRBJ2-3
d_gene: -
abundance: -
v_gene: TRBV13
CDR3nt: TGTGCCAGCAGCTTAGGCTCTACCGCCTCAGATACGCAGTATTTT
CDR3aa: CASSLGSTASDTQYF

j_gene: TRBJ2-1
d_gene: -
abundance: -
v_gene: TRBV4-1
CDR3nt: TGCGCCAGCAGCCAAGATTCCCTAGGGTTCAGCTCCTACAATGAGCAGTTCTTC
CDR3aa: CASSQDSLGFSSYNEQFF

j_gene: TRBJ2-2
d_gene: -
abundance: few
v_gene: TRBV5-1
CDR3nt: TGTGCCAGCTCGATACAGGGTGCCGGGGAGCTGTTTTTT
CDR3aa: CASSIQGAGELFF

j_gene: TRBJ1-1
d_gene: -
abundance: -
v_gene: TRBV6-2/TRBV6-3
CDR3nt: TGTGCCAGCAGTTACTGGCAGGGGATTACTGAAGCTTTCTTT
CDR3aa: CASSYWQGITEAFF

j_gene: TRBJ2-5
d_gene: -
abundance: -
v_gene: TRBV24-1
CDR3nt: TGTGCCACCAGTGATTGGACAGCTGCGGGGTTGAATGAGCAGTACTTC
CDR3aa: CATSDWTAAGLNEQYF

j_gene: TRBJ1-5
d_gene: -
abundance: few
v_gene: TRBV7-8
CDR3nt: TGTGCCAGCAGCTTAGACAGGGTGGATAGCAATCAGCCCCAGCATTTT
CDR3aa: CASSLDRVDSNQPQHF

j_gene: TRBJ1-2
d_gene: -
abundance: -
v_gene: TRBV11-2
CDR3nt: TGTGCCAGCAGCTTAGGGGGATACGTTGGACGTATGTATGGCTACACCTTC
CDR3aa: CASSLGGYVGRMYGYTF

j_gene: TRBJ1-2
d_gene: TRBD1
abundance: -
v_gene: TRBV6-5
CDR3nt: TGTGCCAGCAGCTTGGGACAGGGAAGCGACTACACCTTC
CDR3aa: CASSLGQGSDYTF

j_gene: TRBJ2-3
d_gene: TRBD2
abundance: -
v_gene: TRBV3-1
CDR3nt: TGTGCCAGCAGCGAATGGACTAGCGGGAGCACAGATACGCAGTATTTT
CDR3aa: CASSEWTSGSTDTQYF

j_gene: TRBJ1-6
d_gene: -
abundance: -
v_gene: TRBV12-3/TRBV12-4
CDR3nt: TGTGCCAGCAGTTTGGAGGGTCATAATTCACCCCTCCACTTT
CDR3aa: CASSLEGHNSPLHF

j_gene: TRBJ2-3
d_gene: TRBD2
abundance: -
v_gene: TRBV20-1
CDR3nt: TGCAGTGTAAGGGTAGCGGGAGGAACGCAGTATTTT
CDR3aa: CSVRVAGGTQYF

j_gene: TRBJ1-2
d_gene: -
abundance: few
v_gene: TRBV29-1
CDR3nt: TGCAGCGTATCTTTCCAGGGGTACGGCTACACCTTC
CDR3aa: CSVSFQGYGYTF

j_gene: TRBJ2-1
d_gene: -
abundance: -
v_gene: TRBV29-1
CDR3nt: TGCAGCGTTGTTAGGAGCACAGGGATTTTACGGAATGAGCAGTTCTTC
CDR3aa: CSVVRSTGILRNEQFF

j_gene: TRBJ2-1
d_gene: TRBD2
abundance: few
v_gene: TRBV14
CDR3nt: TGTGCCAGCAGCCAAGATCTAGCGGACTACAATGAGCAGTTCTTC
CDR3aa: CASSQDLADYNEQFF

j_gene: TRBJ2-7
d_gene: -
abundance: -
v_gene: TRBV7-3
CDR3nt: TGTGCCAACAGCTTAACGGGTGGGACCTACGAGCAGTACTTC
CDR3aa: CANSLTGGTYEQYF

j_gene: TRBJ2-3
d_gene: -
abundance: -
v_gene: TRBV11-2
CDR3nt: TGTGCCAGCAGCTTAGTGGGGATAGATACGCAGTATTTT
CDR3aa: CASSLVGIDTQYF

j_gene: TRBJ1-5
d_gene: -
abundance: few
v_gene: TRBV12-3/TRBV12-4
CDR3nt: TGTGCCAGCAGTACTATTAGGGCGGTCAATCAGCCCCAGCATTTT
CDR3aa: CASSTIRAVNQPQHF

j_gene: TRBJ1-5
d_gene: -
abundance: -
v_gene: TRBV12-3/TRBV12-4
CDR3nt: TGTGCCAGCAGGACCTCAGGGTTGGGCAATCAGCCCCAGCATTTT
CDR3aa: CASRTSGLGNQPQHF

j_gene: TRBJ2-1
d_gene: TRBD2
abundance: -
v_gene: TRBV3-1
CDR3nt: TGTGCCAGCAGCCAACTAGCGGACTTAAACAATGAGCAGTTCTTC
CDR3aa: CASSQLADLNNEQFF

j_gene: TRBJ2-7
d_gene: -
abundance: few
v_gene: TRBV2
CDR3nt: TGTGCCAGCAGTGAAGCGGGGGCCCTCCCCTACGAGCAGTACTTC
CDR3aa: CASSEAGALPYEQYF

j_gene: TRBJ2-1
d_gene: -
abundance: few
v_gene: TRBV20-1
CDR3nt: TGCAGTGCTTCCGGGACAACTTACAATGAGCAGTTCTTC
CDR3aa: CSASGTTYNEQFF

j_gene: TRBJ2-7
d_gene: TRBD2
abundance: -
v_gene: TRBV4-2
CDR3nt: TGTGCCAGCACCCAAGGCCTAGCGGAAACCTACGAGCAGTACTTC
CDR3aa: CASTQGLAETYEQYF

j_gene: TRBJ2-5
d_gene: TRBD2
abundance: -
v_gene: TRBV7-2
CDR3nt: TGTGCCAGCAGCTCAGCTCCGGGACTAAAAGAGACCCAGTACTTC
CDR3aa: CASSSAPGLKETQYF

j_gene: TRBJ2-7
d_gene: -
abundance: few
v_gene: TRBV27
CDR3nt: TGTGCCAGCAGTTTAGTACGGGGGGCCGAGCAGTACTTC
CDR3aa: CASSLVRGAEQYF

j_gene: TRBJ2-1
d_gene: TRBD2
abundance: -
v_gene: TRBV11-3
CDR3nt: TGTGCCAGCAGCTCGGAGCGGGGGGGAAGGGATGAGCAGTTCTTC
CDR3aa: CASSSERGGRDEQFF

j_gene: TRBJ1-2
d_gene: TRBD1
abundance: -
v_gene: TRBV20-1
CDR3nt: TGCAGTGCGGAGGACAGGGGAAAGGATGGCTACACCTTC
CDR3aa: CSAEDRGKDGYTF

j_gene: TRBJ1-2
d_gene: -
abundance: -
v_gene: TRBV20-1
CDR3nt: TGCAGTGCTAGAGCGCCAGAGAACTATGGCTACACCTTC
CDR3aa: CSARAPENYGYTF

j_gene: TRBJ2-7
d_gene: -
abundance: few
v_gene: TRBV6-2/TRBV6-3
CDR3nt: TGTGCCAGCATCCAAAGGGGCAGACCATACGAGCAGTACTTC
CDR3aa: CASIQRGRPYEQYF

j_gene: TRBJ1-2
d_gene: -
abundance: once
v_gene: TRBV20-1
CDR3nt: TGCAGTGCTGCCAGTGGAGGCGGAGTGTGGGGCTACACCTTC
CDR3aa: CSAASGGGVWGYTF

j_gene: TRBJ2-7
d_gene: -
abundance: -
v_gene: TRBV19
CDR3nt: TGTGCCAGTAGTATAGGCCCCAGCCCCCGCTACGAGCAGTACTTC
CDR3aa: CASSIGPSPRYEQYF

j_gene: TRBJ2-7
d_gene: TRBD2
abundance: -
v_gene: TRBV7-2
CDR3nt: TGTGCCAGCAGCTTAGCGCGGCCCAGCGGGGGGCGCGATGAGCAGTACTTC
CDR3aa: CASSLARPSGGRDEQYF

j_gene: TRBJ1-2
d_gene: TRBD1
abundance: -
v_gene: TRBV29-1
CDR3nt: TGCAGCGTAGCAACAGGGGAGGGCAGCTACACCTTC
CDR3aa: CSVATGEGSYTF

j_gene: TRBJ2-3
d_gene: -
abundance: -
v_gene: TRBV5-1
CDR3nt: TGCGCCAGCAGCCTAGGGACGGTTATAGATACGCAGTATTTT
CDR3aa: CASSLGTVIDTQYF

j_gene: TRBJ1-2
d_gene: TRBD1
abundance: -
v_gene: TRBV25-1
CDR3nt: TGTGCCAGCCTGGACAGGGTCTATGGCTACACCTTC
CDR3aa: CASLDRVYGYTF